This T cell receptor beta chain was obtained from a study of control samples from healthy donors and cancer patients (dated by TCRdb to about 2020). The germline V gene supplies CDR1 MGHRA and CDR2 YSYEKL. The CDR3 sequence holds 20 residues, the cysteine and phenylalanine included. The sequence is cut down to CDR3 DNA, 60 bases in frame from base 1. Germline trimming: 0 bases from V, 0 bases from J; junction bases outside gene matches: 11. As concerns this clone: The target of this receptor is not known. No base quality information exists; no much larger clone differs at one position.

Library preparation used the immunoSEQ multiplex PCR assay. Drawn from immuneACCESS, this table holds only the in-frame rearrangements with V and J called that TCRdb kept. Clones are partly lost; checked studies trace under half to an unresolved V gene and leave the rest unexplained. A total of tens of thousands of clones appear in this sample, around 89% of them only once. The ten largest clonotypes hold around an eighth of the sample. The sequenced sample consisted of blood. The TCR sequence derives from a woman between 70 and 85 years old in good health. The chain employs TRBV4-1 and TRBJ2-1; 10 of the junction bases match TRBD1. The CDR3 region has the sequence CASSQDHSGQGFFSYNEQFF. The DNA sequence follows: TGCGCCAGCAGCCAAGACCACTCGGGACAGGGGTTTTTCTCCTACAATGAGCAGTTCTTC.